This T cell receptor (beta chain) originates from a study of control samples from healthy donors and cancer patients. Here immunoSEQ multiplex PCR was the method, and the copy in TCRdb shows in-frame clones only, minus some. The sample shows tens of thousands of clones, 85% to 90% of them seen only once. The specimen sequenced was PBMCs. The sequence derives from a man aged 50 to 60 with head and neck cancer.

For the CDR3, the DNA is TGTGCCACCAGTGCGGGACGCGGGGGCACAGATACGCAGTATTTT. Protein sequence: CATSAGRGGTDTQYF. This chain links TRBV24-1 with TRBJ2-3; a possible D gene is TRBD2 (6 bases). This CDR3 spans 15 amino acids. The germline gives CDR1 KGHDR, CDR2 SFDVKD. Trimming cost V 5 bases and J 1 base, with 12 bases left between them.